The rows below give T cell receptor beta chains drawn from one sample of a study of T cell repertoires in cytomegalovirus infection. Each CDR3 protein is one row after TCRdb ran MiXCR on the reads. Of 630,000 or so distinct CDR3 sequences listed, roughly 24% are singletons. The specimen was CD8+ T cells from PBMCs. Receptor source: a human donor in good health (CMV status not recorded). Some clones in this sample may be carry-over from other donors' samples. Both conserved end residues are part of each CDR3. Each record gives: J gene, D gene, V gene, clone size, CDR3 DNA, CDR3 protein. A D gene is named only where the DNA matches it firmly. Clone size is shown for a subset of rows, as once, few, many or a class of expanded clone.

TRBJ1-1 | NA | TRBV11-1 | many | TGTGCCAGCAGCGATCGGTGGCAGCCGAGTGAAGCTTTCTTT | CASSDRWQPSEAFF
TRBJ1-1 | NA | TRBV29-1 | few | TGCAGCGTCCTCCTCGGGGGACTTCCCAAGCTGAACACTGAAGCTTTCTTT | CSVLLGGLPKLNTEAFF
TRBJ1-2 | NA | TRBV12-3/TRBV12-4 | many | TGTGCCAGCAGAACAGGGTATGATGGCTACACCTTC | CASRTGYDGYTF
TRBJ2-1 | TRBD1 | TRBV5-6 | many | TGTGCCAGCAACCAGGGGGAGAATGAGCAGTTCTTC | CASNQGENEQFF
TRBJ2-5 | TRBD2 | TRBV7-2 | many | TGTGCCAGCAGCTTAAGGCTAGCGGGGGCTTTCCAAGAGACCCAGTACTTC | CASSLRLAGAFQETQYF
TRBJ2-4 | NA | TRBV7-4 | NA | TGTGCCAGCAGCTTACGAGGGCGGGGCAACCCGAAAAACATTCAGTACTTC | CASSLRGRGNPKNIQYF
TRBJ1-1 | NA | TRBV25-1 | NA | TGTGCCAGCAGTGACCCCTACACTGAAGCTTTCTTT | CASSDPYTEAFF
TRBJ2-4 | TRBD1 | TRBV11-2 | NA | TGTGCCAGCAGCTTAGTTCCAGGGGGTAAAAACATTCAGTACTTC | CASSLVPGGKNIQYF
TRBJ1-1 | NA | TRBV7-2 | NA | TGTGCCAGCAGCGGCCGGGGCCCGATGAACACTGAAGCTTTCTTT | CASSGRGPMNTEAFF
TRBJ1-2 | NA | TRBV6-5 | NA | TGTGTCAGCAGCTCCGGACGTAATAGGGACTATGGCTACACCTTC | CVSSSGRNRDYGYTF
TRBJ2-7 | TRBD1 | TRBV3-1 | few | TGTGCCAGCAGCTGGGACAGGACGAACGAGCAGTACTTC | CASSWDRTNEQYF
TRBJ1-6 | NA | TRBV28 | many | TGTGCCAGCGATTTAGGGCGGCCCTTGCCCCCTAATTCACCCCTCCACTTT | CASDLGRPLPPNSPLHF
TRBJ2-7 | NA | TRBV20-1 | few | TGCAGTGCTAGTACCCAGATGGTCTACGAGCAGTACTTC | CSASTQMVYEQYF